This is a list of T cell receptor beta chains from one sample in a study of immune evolution from preneoplasia to lung adenocarcinoma. Some clones are missing from TCRdb's copy, which holds only in-frame ones; the method was immunoSEQ multiplex PCR. The sample has about 9,000 clones, just over 75% seen once; the top ten hold approximately 6.6%. The sample was FFPE lung adenocarcinoma in situ tissue. Source of these receptors: a person aged 55-80 years with lung adenocarcinoma. CDR3s include the opening cysteine and the closing phenylalanine or tryptophan. The D gene is left open where the match is weak. The size of a clone is reported for some rows only, either as once, few or many, or as a class for expanded clones.

>TRBV11-3|NA|TRBJ1-3|NA
CASSLSGGNTIYF
TGTGCCAGCAGCTTATCTGGCGGAAACACCATATATTTT
>TRBV9|NA|TRBJ1-2|NA
CASSPTLRNGYTF
TGTGCCAGCAGCCCAACTTTGCGTAATGGCTACACCTTC
>TRBV27|TRBD1|TRBJ2-3|NA
CASSSTGGITDTQYF
TGTGCCAGCAGTTCGACAGGGGGCATAACAGATACGCAGTATTTT
>TRBV5-6|NA|TRBJ2-7|NA
CASSLGPSSYEQYF
TGTGCCAGCAGCTTGGGTCCGAGCTCCTACGAGCAGTACTTC
>TRBV4-3|NA|TRBJ1-1|NA
CASSQDGPGTEAFF
TGCGCCAGCAGCCAAGACGGCCCGGGAACTGAAGCTTTCTTT
>TRBV6-6|TRBD1|TRBJ1-1|NA
CASSPGQVNTEAFF
TGTGCCAGCAGTCCAGGACAGGTGAACACTGAAGCTTTCTTT
>TRBV7-9|NA|TRBJ2-1|NA
CASSLAGPYNEQFF
TGTGCCAGCAGCTTAGCCGGGCCCTACAATGAGCAGTTCTTC
>TRBV18|NA|TRBJ2-5|NA
CASSATPETQYF
TGTGCCAGCTCAGCTACTCCGGAGACCCAGTACTTC
>TRBV30|TRBD1|TRBJ2-5|medium-sized
CASRPGQGRQETQYF
TGTGCCTCTAGACCGGGACAGGGAAGACAAGAGACCCAGTACTTC
>TRBV12-2|NA|TRBJ2-2|NA
CASRHEEGGNTGELFF
TGTGCAAGCCGACATGAGGAGGGGGGGAACACCGGGGAGCTGTTTTTT
>TRBV7-8|TRBD2|TRBJ2-7|NA
CASSLGAGAPLGEQYF
TGTGCCAGCAGCTTAGGAGCGGGGGCCCCCCTTGGTGAGCAGTACTTC
>TRBV4-3|NA|TRBJ2-3|NA
CASSHVEGDTQYF
TGCGCCAGCAGCCATGTAGAGGGGGATACGCAGTATTTT
>TRBV9|NA|TRBJ2-2|NA
CASNNPDRAGELFF
TGTGCCAGCAACAATCCCGACAGAGCCGGGGAGCTGTTTTTT
>TRBV7-7|NA|TRBJ2-5|NA
CASSLRRDQETQYF
TGTGCTAGCAGCTTAAGGAGAGACCAAGAGACCCAGTACTTC
>TRBV10-3|TRBD2|TRBJ2-3|NA
CAISAPRLAGGSAQYF
TGTGCCATCAGCGCACCCCGACTAGCGGGGGGGTCCGCGCAGTATTTT
>TRBV4-2|NA|TRBJ2-7|NA
CASSWGLEVGGQYF
TGTGCCAGCAGCTGGGGACTGGAGGTCGGGGGGCAGTACTTC
>TRBV5-6|NA|TRBJ2-4|NA
CASSFRLAKNIQYF
TGTGCCAGCAGCTTTAGGTTAGCCAAAAACATTCAGTACTTC
>TRBV7-3|NA|TRBJ2-7|NA
CASSLMGGPGEQYF
TGTGCCAGCAGTCTAATGGGGGGCCCTGGCGAGCAGTACTTC